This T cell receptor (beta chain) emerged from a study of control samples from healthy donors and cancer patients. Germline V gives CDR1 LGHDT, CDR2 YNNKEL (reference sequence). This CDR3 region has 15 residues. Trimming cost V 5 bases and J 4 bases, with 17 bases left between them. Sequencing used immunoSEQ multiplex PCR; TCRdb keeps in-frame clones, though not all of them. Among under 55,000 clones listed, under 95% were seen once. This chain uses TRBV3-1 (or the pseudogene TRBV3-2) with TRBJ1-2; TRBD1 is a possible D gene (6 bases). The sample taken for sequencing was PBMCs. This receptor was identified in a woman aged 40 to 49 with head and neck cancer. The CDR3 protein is CASSLLGQIFYGYTF. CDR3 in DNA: TGTGCCAGCAGCTTACTCGGACAGATATTCTATGGCTACACCTTC.